This TCR beta chain stems from a study of vaccination effects on CD4 cells after COVID-19. For the study at large: Each participant received a vaccine that was either BNT162b2 or mRNA-1273, given as two doses. Study-wide points: Just 1 of 255 vaccine-induced clones in healthy recipients was cross-reactive. Early post-infection timepoints were missing from the study, which also had few convalescent patients.

Deletions cut 1 base from V and 9 bases from J, with 15 bases between. The CDR3 covers 14 residues. CDR1 is LNHDA and CDR2 is SQIVND in the germline V gene (reference sequence). Regarding this clone: Its antigen is currently unknown.

TCRdb's table, derived via immunoSEQ multiplex PCR, lists solely in-frame clones and lacks some. The sample carries around 68,000 clones, 80% recorded once. In the ViraFEST assay, antigen-specific CD4+ clonotypes were identified by expansion after peptide-pool stimulation. Subsequent to a culture period of more than 9 days, CD4+ T cells were isolated. No vaccinee had earlier SARS-CoV-2 infection, and nucleocapsid antibodies were negative. IL-2 medium took the place of half the medium on both days 3 and 7. The TCR was taken from a human donor who received a COVID-19 vaccine. Specimen: CD4+ T cells from PBMCs cultured with SARS-CoV-2 spike peptides, collected before COVID-19 vaccination. The chain is built from TRBV19 and TRBJ2-5; the D is unclear. The CDR3 sequence is CASSIGDPRTAQYF. In DNA form, the CDR3 reads TGTGCCAGTAGTATAGGGGATCCCCGGACGGCCCAGTACTTC.